This passage covers 24 T cell receptor beta chains from one sample sequenced in a study of CD8 T cells in ankylosing spondylitis. TCRdb reprocessed the 5' RACE reads with MiXCR, giving one entry per CDR3 protein. This sample has fewer than 250,000 distinct CDR3 sequences, with under 35% found just once. Sequencing input: blood, either unsorted or a sorted T cell fraction (not recorded which). The receptors here all came from a male donor with ankylosing spondylitis or in good health (not recorded which).

At least ten counts were recorded for this clonotype. The CDR3 coding sequence is TGTGCCATCAGTGAGGGACAGTCCTCTGGGGCCAACGTCCTGACTTTC. Translation gives CAISEGQSSGANVLTF. The chain recombines TRBV10-3 with TRBJ2-6; perhaps TRBD1 as D (6 bases). The CDR3 has 16 amino acids. CDR1 and CDR2 (germline): ENHRY, SYGVKD. The V gene lost 2 bases and the J gene lost 0 bases, with 8 bases spanning the gap.

The V call is TRBV12-3 or TRBV12-4, the J call TRBJ2-3; no firm D call. The CDR3 is 16 residues long. V was cut by 4 bases and J by 5 bases, with 19 bases left in between. CDR3 sequence reads: CASSSGSGVAGDTQYF. The CDR3 DNA reads as TGTGCCAGCAGTTCGGGCAGTGGGGTGGCAGGAGATACGCAGTATTTT.

The genes are TRBV27 and TRBJ1-2, with no clear D. The CDR3 totals 16 residues. Trimming left V 5 bases short and J 8 bases short, with 24 bases between. In germline, CDR1 is MNHEY, CDR2 SMNVEV (reference sequence). The CDR3 nucleotides are TGTGCCAGCAGTGGACGCACAACAATCGAAAGGCGGGGCTACACCTTC. It encodes CASSGRTTIERRGYTF.

The chain is built from TRBV12-3 or TRBV12-4 and TRBJ2-5; D tentatively reads TRBD1 or TRBD2 (5 bases each). The CDR3 loop spans 15 amino acids. The V gene lost 1 base and the J gene lost 1 base, with 10 bases spanning the gap. As DNA, the CDR3 is TGTGCCAGCAGTTTAGTCCGGGACGGCCAAGAGACCCAGTACTTC. Encoded protein: CASSLVRDGQETQYF.

This clonotype showed up just once. This chain joins TRBV7-9 and TRBJ1-3; no firm D call. V was shortened by 2 bases and J by 4 bases, with 3 bases between the two germline ends. The CDR3 loop spans 12 amino acids. Germline lookup yields CDR1 SEHNR and CDR2 FQNEAQ (reference sequence). The CDR3, as DNA: TGTGCCAGCAGCTTAAACGGAAACACCATATATTTT. Its protein product is CASSLNGNTIYF.

This clonotype has just a few counts. The rearrangement links TRBV5-1 to TRBJ2-3; TRBD1 matches at 10 bases. V lost 4 bases, J lost 5 bases, and 7 bases stayed unmatched. CDR3 length: 15 amino acids. Germline-derived CDR1 and CDR2 are SGHRS and YFSETQ. CDR3 bases: TGCGCCAGCAGCATGACAGGGGGCGCGGGAGATACGCAGTATTTT. Translation gives CASSMTGGAGDTQYF.

This clonotype was picked up many times. This sequence joins TRBV4-2 and TRBJ2-7; D is possibly TRBD2 (5 bases). The CDR3 is 13 amino acids. The germline CDR1 and CDR2 sequences are LGHNA and YNFKEQ. With 0 bases removed from V and 3 bases from J, the gap between germline ends came to 6 bases. CDR3 sequence: CASSQDDYYEQYF. DNA for the CDR3: TGTGCCAGCAGCCAAGATGACTACTACGAGCAGTACTTC.

In this sample, this clonotype turned up a few times. The gene calls are TRBV12-3 or TRBV12-4 and TRBJ1-1; TRBD1 is a possible D gene (6 bases). The CDR3 has 13 residues. The ends were cut back, 3 bases at V and 5 bases at J, with 10 bases in the middle. The CDR3 here is CASSFLGATEAFF. DNA for the CDR3: TGTGCCAGCAGTTTTCTGGGGGCGACTGAAGCTTTCTTT.

This clonotype turned up a few times. This chain links TRBV30 with TRBJ2-7; D unresolved. The germline V gene has CDR1 GTSNPN and CDR2 SVGIG (reference sequence). This CDR3 comprises 12 residues. V was trimmed by 8 bases and J by 4 bases, leaving 15 bases between them. The chain's CDR3 is CARSGSSYEQYF. DNA for the CDR3: TGTGCCAGGTCGGGCAGCTCTTACGAGCAGTACTTC.

This clonotype has a handful of counts. The genes are TRBV6-1 and TRBJ1-1; D is possibly TRBD1 (5 bases). CDR1 and CDR2 from the germline V gene are MNHNS and SASEGT. V was shortened by 5 bases and J by 0 bases, with 10 bases between the two germline ends. This CDR3 has 14 residues. The CDR3 nucleotides are TGTGCCAGCAGTCGTGGGACGGTGAACACTGAAGCTTTCTTT. Amino acid sequence: CASSRGTVNTEAFF.

The chain has TRBV20-1 and TRBJ2-5; D may be TRBD1 (6 bases). V gave up 0 bases and J gave up 0 bases, with 23 bases separating them. This CDR3 spans 19 amino acids. Germline values: CDR1 DFQATT, CDR2 SNEGSKA (reference sequence). This CDR3 reads CSARDRDAGGAGYQETQYF. DNA of the CDR3: TGCAGTGCTAGAGATAGGGACGCTGGGGGCGCTGGGTACCAAGAGACCCAGTACTTC.

This clonotype was counted a few times. The V gene is TRBV20-1, the J gene TRBJ2-1, with TRBD2 identical over 8 bases. V trimming: 6 bases; J trimming: 7 bases; junction bases outside the gene matches: 14. Germline V gives CDR1 DFQATT, CDR2 SNEGSKA (reference sequence). CDR3 length equals 15 residues. Here the CDR3 DNA reads TGCAGTGCCCCGCCGGGAGGGGGAATGGGTAATGAGCAGTTCTTC. Protein sequence: CSAPPGGGMGNEQFF.

The gene calls are TRBV4-2 and TRBJ2-7; D assignment may be TRBD1 or TRBD2 (5 bases each). CDR1 is LGHNA, CDR2 YNFKEQ, per germline. The V and J ends lost 0 bases and 6 bases respectively, with 18 bases between them. The CDR3 sequence is 16 residues long. DNA of the CDR3: TGTGCCAGCAGCCAAGAAAGGGGATTAGGAGGCTCCGAGCAGTACTTC. Protein product: CASSQERGLGGSEQYF.

The chain recombines TRBV29-1 with TRBJ2-5, with a tentative D call TRBD1 (6 bases). The V and J ends lost 4 bases and 3 bases respectively, with 12 bases between them. CDR1 SQVTM and CDR2 ANQGSEA come from the germline V gene. The CDR3 sequence is 13 residues long. The CDR3 sequence is CSVGRGTKETQYF. CDR3 coding DNA: TGCAGCGTTGGCAGGGGAACGAAAGAGACCCAGTACTTC.

This clonotype was counted only a few times. The gene calls are TRBV20-1 and TRBJ2-7; a possible D gene is TRBD1 (5 bases). CDR3 length equals 13 residues. V lost 5 bases and J lost 4, with 15 bases in between. CDR1 and CDR2 (germline): DFQATT, SNEGSKA (reference sequence). The CDR3 DNA follows: TGCAGTGCTGCCTGGGGCAGTCAATACGAGCAGTACTTC. This encodes CSAAWGSQYEQYF.

This clonotype turned up a few times. The rearrangement uses TRBV27 and TRBJ2-5; TRBD1 agrees at 7 bases. The trim removed 5 bases at V and 2 bases at J, leaving 5 bases unmatched. The germline CDR1 and CDR2 sequences are MNHEY and SMNVEV (reference sequence). There are 14 residues in the CDR3. Here the CDR3 reads CASSPLTGQETQYF. CDR3 bases: TGTGCCAGCAGTCCCTTGACAGGGCAAGAGACCCAGTACTTC.

This clonotype was counted a few times. CDR3 residues: CASGWYNEQYF. CDR3 DNA sequence: TGTGCCAGCGGGTGGTATAACGAGCAGTACTTC. The chain links TRBV2 to TRBJ2-7; D ambiguous. Between the trimmed V and J ends, which lost 8 bases and 5 bases, there was a span of 10 bases. Looked up from germline, CDR1 is SNHLY and CDR2 is FYNNEI. This CDR3 comprises 11 residues.

V is TRBV12-3 or TRBV12-4 and J is TRBJ2-2; D gene uncertain. CDR3 length: 17 residues. V was shortened by 3 bases and J by 0 bases, with 14 bases between the two germline ends. Written as DNA, the CDR3 is TGTGCCAGCAGTTTTAATGCAGTGGCATCGAACACCGGGGAGCTGTTTTTT. Its translation: CASSFNAVASNTGELFF.

This clonotype came up a few times. V gene TRBV7-3 combines with J gene TRBJ2-3, with a tentative D call TRBD1 (5 bases). V lost 3 bases to trimming and J lost 4 bases, with 11 bases between them. This CDR3 is built from 14 residues. Germline CDR1 and CDR2: SGHTA and FQGTGA. CDR3 protein: CASSFGAPPDTQYF. The CDR3 nucleotides read TGTGCCAGCAGCTTTGGGGCCCCCCCAGATACGCAGTATTTT.

This clonotype was detected ten times or more. The J gene is TRBJ2-6, the V gene TRBV20-1; possibly TRBD1 or TRBD2 for D (5 bases each). This CDR3 has 15 amino acids. Per the germline V gene, CDR1 is DFQATT and CDR2 is SNEGSKA (reference sequence). The V end was cut by 6 bases, the J end by 4 bases, with 16 bases between. CDR3 sequence (DNA): TGCAGTGCGCGGTGGGGACGAAGAGGGGCCAACGTCCTGACTTTC. Translated, it gives CSARWGRRGANVLTF.

This clonotype was detected a few times. In DNA, the CDR3 is TGTGCCATCAAGGACTCCCGGGGCACAGATACGCAGTATTTT. Protein product: CAIKDSRGTDTQYF. This chain uses TRBV10-3 with TRBJ2-3; D is possibly TRBD2 (5 bases). Trimming pared 7 bases from V and 1 base from J, leaving 12 bases between. The CDR3 consists of 14 residues. CDR1 is ENHRY and CDR2 is SYGVKD in the germline V gene.

V usage is TRBV5-1 and J usage is TRBJ2-7; D gene unclear. The V gene lost 4 bases and the J gene lost 6 bases, with 11 bases spanning the gap. Germline lookup yields CDR1 SGHRS and CDR2 YFSETQ. The CDR3 spans 12 residues. In nucleotides, the CDR3 is TGCGCCAGCAGCCCGGGCTTTAGCGAGCAGTACTTC. It is translated as CASSPGFSEQYF.

The chain is built from TRBV6-2 or TRBV6-3 and TRBJ1-6, with D possibly TRBD1 on 5 matching bases. V was shortened by 7 bases and J by 0 bases, with 19 bases between the two germline ends. The CDR3 extends over 18 amino acids. Germline V gives CDR1 MNHEY, CDR2 SVGEGT. CDR3 in amino acids: CASIHGDGRSSYNSPLHF. CDR3 DNA sequence: TGTGCCAGCATTCACGGGGACGGGAGGAGCTCCTATAATTCACCCCTCCACTTT.

The chain employs TRBV24-1 and TRBJ1-1; TRBD1 matches at 10 bases. Losses at the gene ends were 7 bases for V and 5 bases for J; bases not matched to a gene: 3. The CDR3 is 13 amino acids. Germline V gives CDR1 KGHDR, CDR2 SFDVKD. CDR3 residues: CATRTGGGTEAFF. Written as DNA, the CDR3 is TGTGCCACCAGGACAGGGGGCGGTACTGAAGCTTTCTTT.